A single sample is the source of the 14 T cell receptor beta chains below, sequenced in a study of beta chain features in type 1 diabetes. Reverse transcription of all isolated RNA meant that expressed TCRB transcripts were sequenced. Sequenced by immunoSEQ multiplex PCR; TCRdb stores in-frame clones only, minus some. The table records under 150,000 clones, under 60% of them present only once. What was sequenced was Tregs from blood. All receptors come from a man younger than 35 in good health.

The chain links TRBV7-2 to TRBJ2-7; 7 bases line up with TRBD1. The CDR3 covers 15 residues. The V and J ends lost 5 bases and 2 bases, in that order; junction bases with no gene match: 9. Germline V gene sequence: CDR1 SGHTA, CDR2 FQGNSA. In DNA, the CDR3 is TGTGCCAGCAGCCGAACGACAGGGCAGGCCTACGAGCAGTACTTC. Protein sequence: CASSRTTGQAYEQYF.

A few counts support this clone. CDR3 sequence (DNA): TGTGCCAGCAGCACCAGGGGGAGAGAGACCCAGTACTTC. The encoded protein is CASSTRGRETQYF. The chain is built from TRBV11-2 and TRBJ2-5; 7 bases match TRBD1. The CDR3 covers 13 residues. From germline, CDR1 is SGHAT and CDR2 FQNNGV. With 5 bases clipped from V and 4 bases from J, the junction kept 4 bases outside the gene matches.

The chain is built from TRBV7-2 and TRBJ1-3, with 7 bases lining up with TRBD1. The CDR3 covers 17 residues. Germline lookup yields CDR1 SGHTA and CDR2 FQGNSA. The V gene end was trimmed by 1 base and the J gene end by 1 base; junction bases not matched to a gene: 7. In DNA, the CDR3 is TGTGCCAGCAGCTTAGTGGGACAGATTGTTTCTGGAAACACCATATATTTT. As protein: CASSLVGQIVSGNTIYF.

V usage is TRBV6-1 and J usage is TRBJ2-7, with a weak D call TRBD2 (7 bases). The V gene lost 8 bases and the J gene lost 12 bases, with 20 bases spanning the gap. The CDR3 length is 12 residues. Germline V CDR1 and CDR2: MNHNS, SASEGT. CDR3 in DNA: TGTGCCAGCGTCCCTGCCGGGGGGCCTGTGTACTTC. It yields the protein CASVPAGGPVYF.

This chain uses TRBV5-1 with TRBJ2-3, with a possible D match to TRBD2 (6 bases). Trimming pared 4 bases from V and 6 bases from J, leaving 9 bases between. CDR3 length: 12 amino acids. The germline V gene encodes CDR1 SGHRS and CDR2 YFSETQ. For the CDR3, the DNA is TGCGCCAGCAGCAGGCGGGGCGATACGCAGTATTTT. Its translation: CASSRRGDTQYF.

J is TRBJ2-5 and V is TRBV28, with 9 positions matching TRBD2. The CDR3 sequence is 15 residues long. The junction had 9 bases not matched to a gene; V was cut back by 5 bases and J by 5 bases. Germline V lookup: CDR1 MDHEN, CDR2 SYDVKM. The CDR3 DNA reads TGTGCCAGCAGTCTCTCCTTAGCGGGAGTGGAGACCCAGTACTTC. Translation: CASSLSLAGVETQYF.

The chain links TRBV6-1 to TRBJ2-7, with D possibly being TRBD2 (5 bases). Germline lookup yields CDR1 MNHNS and CDR2 SASEGT. Trimming cost V 3 bases and J 3 bases, with 12 bases left between them. This CDR3 spans 14 amino acids. The CDR3 DNA sequence: TGTGCCAGCAGTGACAGGCTAGCTATCTACGAGCAGTACTTC. Encoded protein: CASSDRLAIYEQYF.

This rearrangement joins TRBV5-1 to TRBJ2-3; D may be TRBD1 (6 bases). The CDR3 spans 13 residues. Germline V gene data show CDR1 as SGHRS and CDR2 as YFSETQ. The V end lost 3 bases, the J end lost 2 bases, and 7 bases lay between the germline ends. This chain's CDR3 is CASSWTDTDTQYF. The CDR3 nucleotides are TGCGCCAGCAGCTGGACAGACACAGATACGCAGTATTTT.

The chain links TRBV6-1 to TRBJ2-2, with D perhaps matching TRBD2 (6 bases). Germline-derived CDR1 and CDR2 are MNHNS and SASEGT. Trimming removed 7 bases from V and 3 bases from J, with 15 bases in between. This CDR3 is 15 amino acids long. The CDR3 here is CASTKIGTDTGELFF. CDR3 coding DNA: TGTGCCAGCACGAAAATAGGGACTGACACCGGGGAGCTGTTTTTT.

This clone was detected a few times. V usage is TRBV11-2 and J usage is TRBJ2-7, with D possibly TRBD2 on 6 matching bases. The CDR3 extends over 13 amino acids. Germline loops: CDR1 SGHAT, CDR2 FQNNGV. Between the trimmed V and J ends, which lost 3 bases and 2 bases, there was a span of 8 bases. Here the CDR3 reads CASSFTSPYEQYF. Here the CDR3 DNA reads TGTGCCAGCAGCTTTACTAGCCCCTACGAGCAGTACTTC. The variable domain in full, with the rest retrieved from reference TRBV11-2 and TRBJ2-7, is EAGVAQSPRYKIIEKRQSVAFWCNPISGHATLYWYQQILGQGPKLLIQFQNNGVVDDSQLPKDRFSAERLKGVDSTLKIQPAKLEDSAVYLCASSFTSPYEQYFGPGTRLTVT.

The chain employs TRBV28 and TRBJ1-4; perhaps TRBD1 as D (6 bases). Germline V gene sequence: CDR1 MDHEN, CDR2 SYDVKM. V was pared by 5 bases and J by 8 bases, with 6 bases between. CDR3 length: 11 amino acids. CDR3 DNA sequence: TGTGCCAGCAGTACAGGGGAAAAACTGTTTTTT. Protein: CASSTGEKLFF.

This clone was found once. Relative to the germline gene, one junction end is altered; a read error may explain this. This chain joins TRBV4-3 and TRBJ1-2; possible D gene TRBD1, 6 bases. The CDR3 runs to 16 residues. CDR1 is LGHNA and CDR2 is YSLEER in the germline V gene. The CDR3 region has the DNA TGCGCCAGCAGCCCGCAGTTCTCAGGGGTGATTGGTCGGGGACCCTTC. It encodes CASSPQFSGVIGRGPF.

Only one count was recorded for this clone. The gene calls are TRBV9 and TRBJ2-3, with 11 bases fitting TRBD2. Unmatched junction bases numbered 5, after V lost 4 bases and J lost 4 bases. Germline V CDR1 and CDR2: SGDLS, YYNGEE. CDR3 length: 15 amino acids. CDR3 protein: CASSPRLAGPDTQYF. CDR3 bases: TGTGCCAGCAGCCCCCGACTAGCGGGACCAGATACGCAGTATTTT.

The rearrangement uses TRBV7-2 and TRBJ1-5, with D unresolved. Germline assignment: CDR1 SGHTA and CDR2 FQGNSA. V lost 0 bases and J lost 7, with 7 bases in between. The CDR3 extends over 13 amino acids. CDR3 amino acids: CASSLARRQPQHF. As DNA, the CDR3 is TGTGCCAGCAGCTTAGCTCGGAGGCAGCCCCAGCATTTT.